Described below is a single TCR beta chain sequence and its context. The method was immunoSEQ multiplex PCR; TCRdb's version includes in-frame clones alone and lacks a portion of them. This table holds 150,000 to 200,000 clones, 80% to 90% found once. Germline loops: CDR1 MDHEN, CDR2 SYDVKM. The CDR3 length is 14 residues. The V and J ends lost 7 bases and 4 bases respectively, with 16 bases between them. This sample was included in a study of blood T cell repertoires in COVID-19. This rearrangement joins TRBV28 to TRBJ1-2; TRBD1 might be the D (5 bases). Source material: peripheral blood. This receptor was obtained from a man aged 35 to 55 with active or convalescent COVID-19. CDR3 bases: TGTGCCAGCAACACCGAAGACAGCACCTATGGCTACACCTTC. Translation gives CASNTEDSTYGYTF.